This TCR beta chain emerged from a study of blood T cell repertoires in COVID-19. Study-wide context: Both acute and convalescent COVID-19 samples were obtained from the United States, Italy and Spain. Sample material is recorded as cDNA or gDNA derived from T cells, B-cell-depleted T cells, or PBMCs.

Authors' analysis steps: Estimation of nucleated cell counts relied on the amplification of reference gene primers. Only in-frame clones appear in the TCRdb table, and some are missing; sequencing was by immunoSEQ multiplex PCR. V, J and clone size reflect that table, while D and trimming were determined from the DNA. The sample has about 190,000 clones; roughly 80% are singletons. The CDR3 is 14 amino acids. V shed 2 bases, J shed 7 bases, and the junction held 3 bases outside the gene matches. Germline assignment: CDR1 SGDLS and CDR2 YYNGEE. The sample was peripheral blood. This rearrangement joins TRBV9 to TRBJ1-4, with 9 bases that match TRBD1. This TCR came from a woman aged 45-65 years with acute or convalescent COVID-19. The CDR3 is CASSVGQGGEKLFF. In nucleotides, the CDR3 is TGTGCCAGCAGCGTGGGACAGGGCGGTGAAAAACTGTTTTTT.